Below are 3 T cell receptor beta chains sequenced from a single sample in a study of blood T cell repertoires in COVID-19. Libraries were prepared by immunoSEQ multiplex PCR; TCRdb keeps only in-frame clonotypes and omits some of them. The repertoire has tens of thousands of clones, roughly 79% of them found once; the top ten carry 25% to 40%. Sample: peripheral blood. The receptors here all came from a human donor in a cohort sampled during active COVID-19.

This clone is medium-sized (0.01 to 0.1%) within its sample. J is TRBJ1-2 and V is TRBV24-1; no firm D call. This CDR3 comprises 13 residues. The germline gives CDR1 KGHDR, CDR2 SFDVKD. V lost 9 bases, J lost 6 bases, and 16 bases lay in between. The CDR3 loop reads CATSRGGGHGYTF. In DNA form, the CDR3 reads TGTGCCACCTCCCGGGGAGGCGGGCATGGCTACACCTTC.

The rearrangement joins TRBV18 to TRBJ1-1; 8 bases are a match to TRBD1. The J segment lost 4 bases and the V segment lost 2 bases, leaving 6 bases of the junction unmatched. The length of the CDR3 is 15 residues. CDR1 KGHSH and CDR2 LQKENI come from the germline V gene. The DNA for the CDR3 is TGTGCCAGCTCACCATCGACAGGGGTACGCACTGAAGCTTTCTTT. Protein product: CASSPSTGVRTEAFF.

This clone has a handful of counts. This chain connects TRBV3-1 (or the pseudogene TRBV3-2) to TRBJ2-7, with a tentative D call TRBD2 (7 bases). Germline V CDR1 and CDR2: LGHDT, YNNKEL (reference sequence). The length of the CDR3 is 16 residues. With 1 base removed from V and 2 bases from J, the gap between germline ends came to 15 bases. The CDR3 nucleotides are TGTGCCAGCAGCCAAGGGCGGCGGGGGCCAGCCTACGAGCAGTACTTC. Protein sequence: CASSQGRRGPAYEQYF.